This TCR beta chain was observed in a study of T-cell reconstitution after alpha-beta-depleted transplantation in children. Molecular barcoding with unique molecular identifiers was used for the TCRbeta library. TCRdb ran MiXCR on the PCR reads and lists one entry per CDR3 protein. The data contain 200,000 to 250,000 distinct CDR3 sequences, approximately 9% of them singletons. The sample holds a few counts of this clonotype. This TCR was sampled from a human donor who donated a stem cell graft to a child with acute lymphoblastic leukemia. Material: PBMCs from the stem cell graft donor, obtained from the stem cell graft.

The CDR3 loop is CASSPSDTLETQYF. The DNA for the CDR3 is TGTGCCAGCAGTCCATCGGACACCTTAGAGACCCAGTACTTC. The J gene is TRBJ2-5, the V gene TRBV12-3 or TRBV12-4, with TRBD1 as a possible D gene (5 bases). V lost 5 bases and J 4 bases, leaving 14 bases between the germline ends. The CDR3 sequence is 14 residues long.